The rows below give T cell receptor beta chains drawn from one sample of a study of shared T cell receptors in the human thymus. Assay used: immunoSEQ multiplex PCR; TCRdb lists only in-frame clones, some missing. The table lists around 340,000 clones, 95% of them singletons. The source material was thymocytes. These receptors all come from a human donor. Each CDR3 is given with its conserved first and last residue. The D gene is left open where the match is weak. A clone size is listed for some rows: how often the clone was seen (once, few, many), or a class if it is expanded.

abundance: -; d_gene: TRBD1; j_gene: TRBJ2-1; v_gene: TRBV7-2; CDR3nt: TGTGCCAGCAGCTTACGGGCCAGGGGGCGCGAGCAGTTCTTC; CDR3aa: CASSLRARGREQFF
abundance: -; d_gene: -; j_gene: TRBJ1-1; v_gene: TRBV28; CDR3nt: TGTGCCAGCAGTTCCCGTTCACCCAGGGAGAACACTGAAGCTTTCTTT; CDR3aa: CASSSRSPRENTEAFF
abundance: -; d_gene: -; j_gene: TRBJ1-1; v_gene: TRBV27; CDR3nt: TGTGCCAGCAGTTCCCCTCGGGGCAGAGCGACTGAAGCTTTCTTT; CDR3aa: CASSSPRGRATEAFF
abundance: -; d_gene: -; j_gene: TRBJ2-1; v_gene: TRBV27; CDR3nt: TGTGCCAGCAGTAATCAGGACGGGAACTCCTACAATGAGCAGTTCTTC; CDR3aa: CASSNQDGNSYNEQFF
abundance: -; d_gene: TRBD1; j_gene: TRBJ1-4; v_gene: TRBV25-1; CDR3nt: TGTGCCAGCAGTGAGCTGACTACAGGGGAGGCTAATGAAAAACTGTTTTTT; CDR3aa: CASSELTTGEANEKLFF
abundance: -; d_gene: -; j_gene: TRBJ2-3; v_gene: TRBV19; CDR3nt: TGTGCCAGTAGTAGAGGCGTCGGGGAGCAACTGTATTTT; CDR3aa: CASSRGVGEQLYF
abundance: -; d_gene: -; j_gene: TRBJ2-7; v_gene: TRBV4-3; CDR3nt: TGCGCCAGCAGCCCCACGTGGTTCCGGTCCCCTATCACGAGTGAGCAGTACTTC; CDR3aa: CASSPTWFRSPITSEQYF
abundance: -; d_gene: TRBD2; j_gene: TRBJ2-3; v_gene: TRBV2; CDR3nt: TGTGCCAGCAGGGTAACTAGCGGGAGGGCCCAAGATACGCAGTATTTT; CDR3aa: CASRVTSGRAQDTQYF
abundance: -; d_gene: -; j_gene: TRBJ1-1; v_gene: TRBV27; CDR3nt: TGTGCCAGCAGTTTATCAGGGGGGGAGGCTTTCTTT; CDR3aa: CASSLSGGEAFF
abundance: -; d_gene: -; j_gene: TRBJ1-2; v_gene: TRBV5-6; CDR3nt: TGTGCCAGCATCCCTGGAGCAGCAAACTATGGCTACACCTTC; CDR3aa: CASIPGAANYGYTF
abundance: -; d_gene: -; j_gene: TRBJ1-1; v_gene: TRBV25-1; CDR3nt: TGTGCCAGCAGCTCAGTTGCCGGGACGGGAACTACTGAAGCTTTCTTT; CDR3aa: CASSSVAGTGTTEAFF
abundance: once; d_gene: TRBD2; j_gene: TRBJ2-1; v_gene: TRBV5-1; CDR3nt: TGCGCCAGCAGCTTTTGGACTAGCGGGAGGGTCGGTGAGCAGTTCTTC; CDR3aa: CASSFWTSGRVGEQFF
abundance: -; d_gene: TRBD1; j_gene: TRBJ2-4; v_gene: TRBV27; CDR3nt: TGTGCCAGCAGTTTAAATCAGGGGGCGCACATTCAGTACTTC; CDR3aa: CASSLNQGAHIQYF
abundance: -; d_gene: TRBD1; j_gene: TRBJ2-2; v_gene: TRBV18; CDR3nt: TGTGCCAGCTCACCGAGAGGGGGCGGCGTAGACACCGGGGAGCTGTTTTTT; CDR3aa: CASSPRGGGVDTGELFF
abundance: -; d_gene: -; j_gene: TRBJ2-7; v_gene: TRBV30; CDR3nt: TGTGCCTGGAGTCTTAACGACGAGCAGTACTTC; CDR3aa: CAWSLNDEQYF
abundance: -; d_gene: TRBD2; j_gene: TRBJ2-1; v_gene: TRBV10-3; CDR3nt: TGTGCCATCAGTGGAGCTAGCGGGGGGGACTACAATGAGCAGTTCTTC; CDR3aa: CAISGASGGDYNEQFF
abundance: -; d_gene: -; j_gene: TRBJ2-1; v_gene: TRBV11-3; CDR3nt: TGTGCCAGCAGCTTTACCCTAGACTACAATGAGCAGTTCTTC; CDR3aa: CASSFTLDYNEQFF
abundance: -; d_gene: -; j_gene: TRBJ2-7; v_gene: TRBV27; CDR3nt: TGTGCCAGCAGTTTGTCCGTATCCTACGAGCAGTACTTC; CDR3aa: CASSLSVSYEQYF
abundance: -; d_gene: -; j_gene: TRBJ2-7; v_gene: TRBV7-6; CDR3nt: TGTGCCAGCAGCTTAGGGAGGTCGAAACCATCCTACGAGCAGTACTTC; CDR3aa: CASSLGRSKPSYEQYF
abundance: -; d_gene: TRBD1; j_gene: TRBJ2-1; v_gene: TRBV4-1; CDR3nt: TGCGCCAGCAGCCAAGAGGGACAGGGGAGGTCCAATGAGCAGTTCTTC; CDR3aa: CASSQEGQGRSNEQFF
abundance: -; d_gene: TRBD2; j_gene: TRBJ2-7; v_gene: TRBV6-5; CDR3nt: TGTGCCAGCAGTTATTCTCGACTAGCGGGGGGTGGCGAGCAGTACTTC; CDR3aa: CASSYSRLAGGGEQYF
abundance: -; d_gene: TRBD2; j_gene: TRBJ2-7; v_gene: TRBV11-1; CDR3nt: TGTGCCAGCAGCCTAGTCGGCAAGGGACTAGCGAGCCAGTTTTACGAGCAGTACTTC; CDR3aa: CASSLVGKGLASQFYEQYF
abundance: -; d_gene: TRBD2; j_gene: TRBJ2-1; v_gene: TRBV9; CDR3nt: TGTGCCAGCAGCGTAGGGACTAGCGTCTACAATGAGCAGTTCTTC; CDR3aa: CASSVGTSVYNEQFF
abundance: -; d_gene: TRBD1; j_gene: TRBJ1-2; v_gene: TRBV4-1; CDR3nt: TGCGCCAGCAGCCAAGCGACAGGGGTAAGAAACTATGGCTACACCTTC; CDR3aa: CASSQATGVRNYGYTF
abundance: -; d_gene: TRBD1; j_gene: TRBJ1-2; v_gene: TRBV7-9; CDR3nt: TGTGCCAGCAGCCACGGGACAGGTCATAACTATGGCTACACCTTC; CDR3aa: CASSHGTGHNYGYTF
abundance: -; d_gene: -; j_gene: TRBJ2-5; v_gene: TRBV5-4; CDR3nt: TGTGCCAGCAGCTTGGGAGACAGGAAATGGGAGACCCAGTACTTC; CDR3aa: CASSLGDRKWETQYF
abundance: -; d_gene: -; j_gene: TRBJ1-1; v_gene: TRBV27; CDR3nt: TGTGCCAGCAAACAGAACACTGAAGCTTTCTTT; CDR3aa: CASKQNTEAFF
abundance: -; d_gene: TRBD2; j_gene: TRBJ2-2; v_gene: TRBV4-2; CDR3nt: TGTGCCAGCAGCCAAGTAACTAGCGGGAGATCGAACACCGGGGAGCTGTTTTTT; CDR3aa: CASSQVTSGRSNTGELFF
abundance: -; d_gene: -; j_gene: TRBJ1-1; v_gene: TRBV19; CDR3nt: TGTGCCAGTAGTTCCCTAGGGGGGTTGGGGGCTGAAGCTTTCTTT; CDR3aa: CASSSLGGLGAEAFF